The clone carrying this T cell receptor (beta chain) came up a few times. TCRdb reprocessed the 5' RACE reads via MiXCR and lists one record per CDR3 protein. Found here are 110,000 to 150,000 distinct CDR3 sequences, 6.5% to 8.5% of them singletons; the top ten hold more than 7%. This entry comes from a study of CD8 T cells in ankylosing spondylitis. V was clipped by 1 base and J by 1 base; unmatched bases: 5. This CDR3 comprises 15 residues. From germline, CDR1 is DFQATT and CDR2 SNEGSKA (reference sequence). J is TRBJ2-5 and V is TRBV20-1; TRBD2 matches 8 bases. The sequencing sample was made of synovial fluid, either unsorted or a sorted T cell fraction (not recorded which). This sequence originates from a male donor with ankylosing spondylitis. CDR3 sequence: CSARGMGTSQETQYF. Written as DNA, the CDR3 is TGCAGTGCTAGAGGCATGGGGACTAGCCAAGAGACCCAGTACTTC.